This T cell receptor (beta chain) was sequenced for a study of vaccination and CD4 T cells after COVID-19. Background on the study: There were two doses of either BNT162b2 or mRNA-1273 vaccine given to participants. Study observations and caveats: A relatively small number of convalescent patients were studied, and no early post-infection timepoints were included.

Treatment described: roughly 10-day PBMC culture with coronavirus spike peptide pools or control peptides (ViraFEST assay). Cultured CD4+ T cell DNA was sequenced using the Oncomine TCR Beta short-read assay. Extraction of genomic DNA was performed on cultured CD4+ T cells. One entry per CDR3 protein, called by TCRdb with MiXCR from the PCR reads. The table has about 22,000 distinct CDR3 sequences, about 30% seen once. Turning to this clonotype: The antigen is not known.

Germline V gene data show CDR1 as MNHNS and CDR2 as SASEGT. This CDR3 has 15 residues. Trimming removed 6 bases from V and 0 bases from J; junction bases left unmatched: 6. This chain joins TRBV6-1 and TRBJ2-3; TRBD1 matches 7 bases. What was sequenced was cultured CD4+ T cells from blood. The sequence came from a human donor with COVID-19. The CDR3 spells CASRLGDSSTDTQYF. The CDR3 DNA reads as TGTGCCAGCAGGTTGGGGGACAGTAGCACAGATACGCAGTATTTT.